Detailed here is one TCR beta chain. Its antigen remains unknown. Combining a sample-barcoded 5' primer with a J-beta primer mix, a second PCR ran for roughly 7 to 12 cycles. TCRdb re-called the 5' RACE reads through MiXCR, storing one row per CDR3 protein. Here the sample spans about 510,000 distinct CDR3 sequences, approximately 26% being singletons. The sample comes from a study of blood T cells in healthy people across ages. Study results and caveats: A greater number of naive CD4+ cells and higher diversity distinguished long-lived donors from aged donors.

Per germline, CDR1 GTSNPN and CDR2 SVGIG (reference sequence). The germline V and J ends were trimmed by 3 bases and 4 bases, with 22 bases remaining between them. CDR3 length: 17 amino acids. The same sample was also studied in work on T cells of mothers and their children. As that study records: Overlap in related mother-child pairs always slightly exceeded unrelated pairs, never significantly.

The chain has TRBV30 and TRBJ2-4; D may be TRBD1 (7 bases). This sequence originates from a boy under 10 years old in good health. The specimen sequenced was blood. In nucleotides, the CDR3 is TGTGCCTGGAGCCCCCGGAGGGGGCAGTATGAAAAAAACATTCAGTACTTC. This gives the protein CAWSPRRGQYEKNIQYF.